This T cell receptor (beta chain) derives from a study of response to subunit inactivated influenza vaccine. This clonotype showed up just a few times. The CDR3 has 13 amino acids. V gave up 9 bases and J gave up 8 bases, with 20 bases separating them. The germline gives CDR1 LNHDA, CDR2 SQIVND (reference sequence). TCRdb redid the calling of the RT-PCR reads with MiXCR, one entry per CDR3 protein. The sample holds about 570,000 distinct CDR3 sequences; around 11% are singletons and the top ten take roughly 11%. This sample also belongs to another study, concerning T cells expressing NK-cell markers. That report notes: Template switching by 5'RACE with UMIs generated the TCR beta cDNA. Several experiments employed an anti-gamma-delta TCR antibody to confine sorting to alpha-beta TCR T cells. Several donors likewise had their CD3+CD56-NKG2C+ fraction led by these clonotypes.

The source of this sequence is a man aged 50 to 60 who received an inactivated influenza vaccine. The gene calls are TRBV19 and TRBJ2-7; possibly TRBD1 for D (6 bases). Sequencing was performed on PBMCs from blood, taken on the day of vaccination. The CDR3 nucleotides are TGTGCCAGCCGGGACACCCTCGTCGTAAAGCAGTACTTC. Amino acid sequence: CASRDTLVVKQYF.